The 3 T cell receptor beta chains given below trace back to one sample, sequenced in a study of vaccination and CD4 T cells after COVID-19. These TCRs are of unknown antigen specificity. Specified treatment: roughly ten-day PBMC culture with coronavirus spike peptide pools or control peptides (ViraFEST assay). Sequenced with the Oncomine TCR Beta short-read assay was DNA taken from cultured CD4+ T cells. TCRdb re-analysed the PCR reads in MiXCR, keeping a single row per CDR3 protein. The repertoire holds roughly 24,000 distinct CDR3 sequences, roughly 40% seen once, with about 11% in the top ten. The sequencing sample was made of CD4+ T cells from blood, cultured in vitro. These TCRs come from a human donor who had recovered from COVID-19.

This clonotype was seen a few times. The V and J genes are TRBV7-8 and TRBJ1-1, with D perhaps matching TRBD1 (5 bases). Germline CDR1 SGHVS, CDR2 FQNEAQ. Trimming shortened V by 5 bases and J by 4 bases, and 11 bases separated the two germline ends. There are 13 residues in the CDR3. DNA of the CDR3: TGTGCCAGCAGCACCCAGGGTTTCACTGAAGCTTTCTTT. Its protein product is CASSTQGFTEAFF.

There are a few counts of this clonotype. The chain employs TRBV30 and TRBJ1-1; D is unclear. Trimming removed 2 bases from V and 1 base from J, with 11 bases in between. This CDR3 contains 14 residues. CDR1 and CDR2 from the germline V gene are GTSNPN and SVGIG (reference sequence). CDR3 loop: CAWSPGRENTEAFF. The CDR3 nucleotides read TGTGCCTGGAGTCCAGGAAGGGAGAACACTGAAGCTTTCTTT.

The V gene is TRBV19, the J gene TRBJ1-2, with D hard to call. Germline CDR1 and CDR2: LNHDA and SQIVND (reference sequence). Trimming took 6 bases from V and 6 from J, leaving 8 bases between them. The CDR3 is 11 residues long. CDR3 coding DNA: TGTGCCAGTAGCACCCGCCATGGCTACACCTTC. Its protein is CASSTRHGYTF.